Shown below are 5 T cell receptor beta chains from a single sample sequenced in a study of T-cell reconstitution after alpha-beta-depleted transplantation in children. TCRbeta library construction was performed incorporating unique molecular identifiers. Via MiXCR, TCRdb re-called the PCR reads, giving one row per CDR3 protein. The data contain 300,000 to 400,000 distinct CDR3 sequences, under 20% of them singletons. The source was PBMCs, mostly from graft donor cells, collected 360 days after TCRalphabeta/CD19-depleted stem cell transplant. The source of these receptors is a male patient between 2 and 15 years old who had a stem cell transplant for acute lymphoblastic leukemia, so the T cells may come from the graft donor.

This clonotype was counted between two and nine times. The V gene is TRBV4-2, the J gene TRBJ1-4, with a weak D call TRBD1 (6 bases). Germline V CDR1 and CDR2: LGHNA, YNFKEQ. This CDR3 has 16 residues. V lost 0 bases to trimming and J lost 5 bases, with 13 bases between them. Here the CDR3 reads CASSQDVGGKNEKLFF. The CDR3 coding sequence is TGTGCCAGCAGCCAAGATGTCGGGGGCAAGAATGAAAAACTGTTTTTT.

This clonotype was observed a handful of times. The rearrangement joins TRBV12-3 or TRBV12-4 to TRBJ2-1, with 13 positions matching TRBD2. V gave up 11 bases and J gave up 7 bases; unmatched junction bases: 11. This CDR3 has 15 amino acids. The CDR3 DNA reads as TGTGCCTCCCAAACCACTAGCGGGAGGGGAAATGAGCAGTTCTTC. The encoded protein is CASQTTSGRGNEQFF.

The DNA for the CDR3 is TGTGCCAGCAGCTTGGTTTGGGGAGATGGCAATCAGCCCCAGCATTTT. It translates to CASSLVWGDGNQPQHF. The chain couples TRBV5-8 to TRBJ1-5; no definite D call. This CDR3 comprises 16 residues. The V and J ends lost 0 bases and 2 bases respectively, with 12 bases between them. The germline V gene has CDR1 SGHTS and CDR2 YDEGEE. Combining the CDR3 with reference TRBV5-8 and TRBJ1-5 gives the whole variable domain EAGVTQSPTHLIKTRGQQATLRCSPISGHTSVYWYQQALGLGLQFLLWYDEGEERNRGNFPPRFSGRQFPNYSSELNVNALELEDSALYLCASSLVWGDGNQPQHFGDGTRLSIL.

This clonotype showed up just a few times. J is TRBJ2-7 and V is TRBV6-2 or TRBV6-3; D call uncertain. Trimming removed 5 bases at V and 2 bases at J, with 7 bases between. There are 12 residues in the CDR3. From germline, CDR1 is MNHEY and CDR2 SVGEGT. CDR3 sequence reads: CASSLWTYEQYF. Written as DNA, the CDR3 is TGTGCCAGCAGTCTATGGACCTACGAGCAGTACTTC.

The chain employs TRBV12-3 or TRBV12-4 and TRBJ1-3; D unresolved. The CDR3 has 13 residues. Trimming removed 2 bases at V and 4 bases at J, with 6 bases between. The CDR3: CASSLKSGNTIYF. As DNA, the CDR3 is TGTGCCAGCAGTTTAAAATCAGGAAACACCATATATTTT.